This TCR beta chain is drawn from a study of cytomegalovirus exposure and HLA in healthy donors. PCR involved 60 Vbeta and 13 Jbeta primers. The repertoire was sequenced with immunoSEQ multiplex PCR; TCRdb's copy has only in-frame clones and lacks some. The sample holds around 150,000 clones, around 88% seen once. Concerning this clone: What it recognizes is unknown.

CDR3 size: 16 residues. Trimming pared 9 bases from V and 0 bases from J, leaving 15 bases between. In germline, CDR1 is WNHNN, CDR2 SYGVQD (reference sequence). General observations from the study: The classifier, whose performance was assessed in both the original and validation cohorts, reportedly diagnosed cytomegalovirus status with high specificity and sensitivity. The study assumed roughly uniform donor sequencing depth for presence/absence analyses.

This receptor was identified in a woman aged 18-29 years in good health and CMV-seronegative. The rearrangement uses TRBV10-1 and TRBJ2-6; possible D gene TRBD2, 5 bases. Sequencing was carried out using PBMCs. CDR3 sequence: CARRGGIHSGANVLTF. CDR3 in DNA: TGCGCCAGGAGAGGAGGCATACACTCTGGGGCCAACGTCCTGACTTTC.